The T cell receptor beta chain under discussion was sequenced for a study of cytomegalovirus exposure and HLA in healthy donors. Overall study: Later, an analysis reported that the 120 or so validation repertoires had used the same platform as the approximately 690 first-cohort repertoires. Whole-study results and caveats: The study flagged around 160 TCR beta chains as cytomegalovirus-associated. In vitro, three CMV-associated chains proved specific for CMV antigens.

TCRdb's table, derived via immunoSEQ multiplex PCR, lists solely in-frame clones and lacks some. The data contain 130,000 or so clones, 75% to 90% of them singletons. On this clone itself: Its specificity is not known.

V lost 3 bases and J lost 6, with 7 bases in between. The CDR3 sequence is 12 residues long. CDR1 and CDR2 (germline): SGDLS, YYNGEE. The sequenced material came from PBMCs. This chain connects TRBV9 to TRBJ2-1, with D possibly TRBD2 on 5 matching bases. The source is a woman in her twenties or thirties in good health and CMV-seropositive. CDR3 bases: TGTGCCAGCAGCGCTCGGGGCAATGAGCAGTTCTTC. It translates to CASSARGNEQFF.